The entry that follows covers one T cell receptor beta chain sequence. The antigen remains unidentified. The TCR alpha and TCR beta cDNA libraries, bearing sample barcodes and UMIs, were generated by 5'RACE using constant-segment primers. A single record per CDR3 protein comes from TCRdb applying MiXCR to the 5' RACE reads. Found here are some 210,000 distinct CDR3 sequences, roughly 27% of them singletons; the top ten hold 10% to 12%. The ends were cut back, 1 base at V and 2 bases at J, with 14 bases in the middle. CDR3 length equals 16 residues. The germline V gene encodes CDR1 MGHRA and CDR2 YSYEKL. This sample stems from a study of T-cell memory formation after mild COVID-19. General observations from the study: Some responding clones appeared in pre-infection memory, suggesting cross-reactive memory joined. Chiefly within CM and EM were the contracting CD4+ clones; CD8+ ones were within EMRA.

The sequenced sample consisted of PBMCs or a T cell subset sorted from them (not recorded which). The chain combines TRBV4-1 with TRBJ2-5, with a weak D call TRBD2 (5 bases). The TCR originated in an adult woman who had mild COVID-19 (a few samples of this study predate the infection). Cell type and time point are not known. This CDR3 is CASSQGRWGQQETQYF. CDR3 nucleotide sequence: TGCGCCAGCAGCCAAGGGAGGTGGGGTCAGCAAGAGACCCAGTACTTC.